The present T cell receptor (beta chain) was sequenced within a study of blood T cell repertoires in COVID-19. Study background: Some COVID-19 samples were acute and others convalescent; all came from the United States, Italy and Spain. T cells, B-cell-depleted T cells, or PBMCs supplied cDNA or gDNA.

Original processing methods: Nucleated cell counts were estimated from reference gene primer amplification. Sequenced by immunoSEQ multiplex PCR; TCRdb stores in-frame clones only, minus some. For V, J and clone size, that table is used; D and trimming come from the DNA. The table records 90,000 to 100,000 clones, roughly 70% of them present only once. This clone was observed many times. This TCR came from an older woman in a cohort sampled during active or convalescent COVID-19. Sequencing input: peripheral blood.

DNA of the CDR3: TGTGCCACCAGCGGCCCAGGGGGTGCTGAAAAACTGTTTTTT. Its translation is CATSGPGGAEKLFF. The rearrangement uses TRBV15 and TRBJ1-4; the match to TRBD1 covers 7 bases. There are 14 residues in the CDR3. The trim removed 5 bases at V and 7 bases at J, leaving 7 bases unmatched. The V gene's germline CDR1 is LNHNV and CDR2 YYDKDF (reference sequence).